This is a list of T cell receptor beta chains from one sample in a study of blood T cell repertoires in COVID-19. Profiling relied on immunoSEQ multiplex PCR, and the TCRdb table lists in-frame clones only, not all of them. The sample lists almost 350,000 clones; around 90% were seen once. Sequences were obtained from peripheral blood. Receptors were obtained from a woman aged 60-75 years with COVID-19, enrolled during active disease. The conserved cysteine and the conserved F or W are not part of the CDR3 here. Each record gives: clone size, V gene, CDR3 protein. Where a row states a size, it is once, few, many or the class of an expanded clone; other rows omit it.

NA | TRBV5-1 | ASSLPSNTEAF
few | TRBV5-5 | ASSRQGSYEQY
NA | TRBV27 | ASSFGQGDDNEQF
NA | TRBV5-1 | ASTLRTASTDTQY
NA | TRBV19 | ASSPRRGKRENTEAF
NA | TRBV4-1 | ASSQARAETEAF
NA | TRBV5-1 | ASSLDAGGYNEQF
NA | TRBV5-4 | AAGGGGDGYT
NA | TRBV6-4 | ASSDLPPRRGSTDTQY
NA | TRBV18 | ASSIGASGADTQY
NA | TRBV5-1 | ASKSGGAAETQY
NA | TRBV19 | ASSMRDRSEQY
NA | TRBV6-6 | ASSSGVRTDTQY
NA | TRBV18 | ASSPGQENTEAF
NA | TRBV5-1 | ASSLGTSGAQETQY
NA | TRBV5-6 | ASNGDGGANYGYT
NA | TRBV15 | ATSRVKVADSNQPQH
NA | TRBV6-5 | ASRIPGGERYT
once | TRBV11-2 | ASYPRGSGNTIY
NA | TRBV11-2 | ASSLVRDYYGYT
NA | TRBV7-2 | ASSTLQGAGYGYT
NA | TRBV5-1 | ASSKTGATHNEQF
NA | TRBV5-5 | ASSQTGGAGQPQH
NA | TRBV5-6 | ASSRGGIRDRQMNTEAF
once | TRBV4-1 | ASSLLGRGSTEAF
NA | TRBV7-2 | ASSLRDYPGELF
NA | TRBV7-2 | ASIPNGRVNTRELF
NA | TRBV15 | ATSRDRRGLDEQF
once | TRBV28 | ASTAGNQPQH
NA | TRBV12-3/TRBV12-4 | ASSPVNTGELF
NA | TRBV15 | ATSIDRDAESYNSPLH
NA | TRBV9 | ASRDSNQYGYT
NA | TRBV2 | ASSDRGNTIY
NA | TRBV30 | AWSNRGRTSPLH
NA | TRBV18 | ASLLSSGNTIY
NA | TRBV3-1/TRBV3-2 | ASSNPGGTHYSNQPQH
few | TRBV19 | ASSTTGFVIYGYT
NA | TRBV5-6 | ASSLTGAAEQY
NA | TRBV18 | ASSLQSSYNSPLH
NA | TRBV9 | ASSAGGASNEQF
NA | TRBV5-5 | ASSLQVKWYEQY
NA | TRBV28 | ASSPGGEGSQPQH
NA | TRBV30 | AWSLRGTGYTEAF
NA | TRBV7-2 | ASSLWTGGSNVLT
NA | TRBV3-1/TRBV3-2 | ASSQDRGNPLAKNIQY
once | TRBV6-5 | ASSPGGVIYGYT
NA | TRBV9 | ASSVAPGNAEAF
NA | TRBV9 | ASSVRDPGETF
NA | TRBV19 | ASSLLLGGEQF
NA | TRBV27 | ASSLLAGAYEQY
NA | TRBV4-2 | ASSQPKHPGGYT
once | TRBV7-2 | ASTLTTGNYGYT
NA | TRBV9 | ASSAGGLSANYGYT
once | TRBV6-5 | ASSYVPSGGAYEQY